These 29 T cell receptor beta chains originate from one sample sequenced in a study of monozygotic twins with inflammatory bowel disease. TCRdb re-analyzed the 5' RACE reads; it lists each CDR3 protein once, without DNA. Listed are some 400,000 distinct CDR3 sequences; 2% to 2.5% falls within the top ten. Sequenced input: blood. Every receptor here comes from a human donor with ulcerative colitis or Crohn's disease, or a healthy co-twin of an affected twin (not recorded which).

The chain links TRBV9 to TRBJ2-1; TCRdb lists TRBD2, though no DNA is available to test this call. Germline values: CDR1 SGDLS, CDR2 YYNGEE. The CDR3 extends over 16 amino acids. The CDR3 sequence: CASSVGAGGNYNEQFF. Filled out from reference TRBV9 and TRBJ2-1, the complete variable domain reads DSGVTQTPKHLITATGQRVTLRCSPRSGDLSVYWYQQSLDQGLQFLIQYYNGEERAKGNILERFSAQQFPDLHSELNLSSLELGDSALYFCASSVGAGGNYNEQFFGPGTRLTVL.

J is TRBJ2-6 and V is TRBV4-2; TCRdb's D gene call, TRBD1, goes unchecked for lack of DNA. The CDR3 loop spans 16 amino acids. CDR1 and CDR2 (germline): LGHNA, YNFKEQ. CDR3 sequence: CASSQDRGAGANVLTF.

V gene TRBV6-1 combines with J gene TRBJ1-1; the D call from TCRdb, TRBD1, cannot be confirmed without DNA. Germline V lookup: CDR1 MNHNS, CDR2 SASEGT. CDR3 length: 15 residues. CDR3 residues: CASSQPTGLNTEAFF.

The CDR3: CSSYSGALGETQYF. The chain employs TRBV29-1 and TRBJ2-5; TCRdb proposes TRBD2, but this gene call is untestable without DNA. CDR3 length: 14 residues. Germline V gene sequence: CDR1 SQVTM, CDR2 ANQGSEA.

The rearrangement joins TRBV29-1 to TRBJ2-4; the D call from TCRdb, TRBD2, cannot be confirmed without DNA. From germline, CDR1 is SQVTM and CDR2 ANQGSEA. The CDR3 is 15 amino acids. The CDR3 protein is CSVAGLAGLKNMQYF. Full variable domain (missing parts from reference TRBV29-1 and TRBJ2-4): SAVISQKPSRDICQRGTSLTIQCQVDSQVTMMFWYRQQPGQSLTLIATANQGSEATYESGFVIDKFPISRPNLTFSTLTVSNMSPEDSSIYLCSVAGLAGLKNMQYFGAGTRLSVL.

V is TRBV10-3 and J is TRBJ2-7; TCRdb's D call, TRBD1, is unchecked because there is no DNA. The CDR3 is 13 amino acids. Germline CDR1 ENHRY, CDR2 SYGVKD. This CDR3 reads CAITTGGDYEQYF.

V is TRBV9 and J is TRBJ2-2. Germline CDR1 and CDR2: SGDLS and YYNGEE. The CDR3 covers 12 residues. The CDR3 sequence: CASSEYIGELFF.

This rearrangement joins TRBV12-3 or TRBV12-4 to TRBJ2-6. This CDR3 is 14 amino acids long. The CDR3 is CASAPQGGANVLTF.

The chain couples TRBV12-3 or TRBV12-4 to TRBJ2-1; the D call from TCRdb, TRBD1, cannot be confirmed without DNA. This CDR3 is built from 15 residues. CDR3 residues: CASSPRLGVHGVQFF.

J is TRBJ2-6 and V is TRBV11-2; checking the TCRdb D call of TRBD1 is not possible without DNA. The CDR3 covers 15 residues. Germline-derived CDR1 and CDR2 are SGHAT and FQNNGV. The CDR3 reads CASSFNRDPANVLTF.

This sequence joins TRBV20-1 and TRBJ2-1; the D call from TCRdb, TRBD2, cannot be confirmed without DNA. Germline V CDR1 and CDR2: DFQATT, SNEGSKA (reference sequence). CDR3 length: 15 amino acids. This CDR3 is CSAGLGTSLPEEQFF.

CDR3 amino acids: CASSFGGGSYEQYF. The chain is built from TRBV19 and TRBJ2-7; there is no DNA to check the TCRdb D call of TRBD2. Germline assignment: CDR1 LNHDA and CDR2 SQIVND (reference sequence). This CDR3 has 14 residues. The complete variable domain, with remaining parts taken from reference TRBV19 and TRBJ2-7, reads DGGITQSPKYLFRKEGQNVTLSCEQNLNHDAMYWYRQDPGQGLRLIYYSQIVNDFQKGDIAEGYSVSREKKESFPLTVTSAQKNPTAFYLCASSFGGGSYEQYFGPGTRLTVT.

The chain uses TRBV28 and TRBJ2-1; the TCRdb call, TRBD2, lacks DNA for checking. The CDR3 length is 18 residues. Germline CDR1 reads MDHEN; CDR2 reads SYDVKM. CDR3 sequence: CASTPGLRGSASYNEQFF. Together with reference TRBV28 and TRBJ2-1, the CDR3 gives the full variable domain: DVKVTQSSRYLVKRTGEKVFLECVQDMDHENMFWYRQDPGLGLRLIYFSYDVKMKEKGDIPEGYSVSREKKERFSLILESASTNQTSMYLCASTPGLRGSASYNEQFFGPGTRLTVL.

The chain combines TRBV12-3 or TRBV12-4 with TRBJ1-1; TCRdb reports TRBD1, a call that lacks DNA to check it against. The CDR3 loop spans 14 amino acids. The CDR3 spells CASSLPGKNTEAFF.

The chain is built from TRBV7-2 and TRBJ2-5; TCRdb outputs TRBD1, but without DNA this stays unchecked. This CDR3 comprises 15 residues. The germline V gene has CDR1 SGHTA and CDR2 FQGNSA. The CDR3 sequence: CASSLGRAVQETQYF.

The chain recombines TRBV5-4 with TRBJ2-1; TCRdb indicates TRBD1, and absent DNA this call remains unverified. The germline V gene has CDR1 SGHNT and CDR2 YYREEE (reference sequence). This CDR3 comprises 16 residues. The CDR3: CASSSGGSRSYNEQFF.

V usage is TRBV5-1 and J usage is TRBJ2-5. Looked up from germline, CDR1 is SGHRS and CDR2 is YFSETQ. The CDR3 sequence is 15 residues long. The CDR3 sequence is CASSLAVPSQETQYF.

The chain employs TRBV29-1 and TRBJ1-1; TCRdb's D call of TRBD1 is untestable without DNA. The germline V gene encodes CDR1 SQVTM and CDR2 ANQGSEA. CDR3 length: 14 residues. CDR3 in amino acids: CSTKIGGPNTEAFF.

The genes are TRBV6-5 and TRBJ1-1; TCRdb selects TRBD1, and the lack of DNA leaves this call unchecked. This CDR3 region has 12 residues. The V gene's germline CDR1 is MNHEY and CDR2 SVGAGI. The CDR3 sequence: CASSPQGRDAFF.

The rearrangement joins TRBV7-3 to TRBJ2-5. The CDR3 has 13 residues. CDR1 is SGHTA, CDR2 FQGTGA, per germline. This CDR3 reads CASSLTPEETQYF. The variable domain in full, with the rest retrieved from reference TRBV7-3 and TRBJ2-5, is GAGVSQTPSNKVTEKGKYVELRCDPISGHTALYWYRQSLGQGPEFLIYFQGTGAADDSGLPNDRFFAVRPEGSVSTLKIQRTERGDSAVYLCASSLTPEETQYFGPGTRLLVL.

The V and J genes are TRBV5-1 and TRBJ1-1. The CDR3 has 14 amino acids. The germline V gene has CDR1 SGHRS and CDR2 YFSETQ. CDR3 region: CASSVGHGNTEAFF. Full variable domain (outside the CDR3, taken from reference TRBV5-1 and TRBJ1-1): KAGVTQTPRYLIKTRGQQVTLSCSPISGHRSVSWYQQTPGQGLQFLFEYFSETQRNKGNFPGRFSGRQFSNSRSEMNVSTLELGDSALYLCASSVGHGNTEAFFGQGTRLTVV.

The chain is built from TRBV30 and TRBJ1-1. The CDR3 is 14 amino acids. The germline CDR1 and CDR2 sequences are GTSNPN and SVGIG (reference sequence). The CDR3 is CAWRAGGWGTEAFF.

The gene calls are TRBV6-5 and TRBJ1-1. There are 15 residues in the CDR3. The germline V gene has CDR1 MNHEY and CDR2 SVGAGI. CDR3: CASSSSGPEGTEAFF.

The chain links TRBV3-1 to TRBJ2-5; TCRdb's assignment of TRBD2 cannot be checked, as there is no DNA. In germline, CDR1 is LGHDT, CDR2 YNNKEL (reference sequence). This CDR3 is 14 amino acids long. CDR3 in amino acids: CASSPLGLQETQYF.

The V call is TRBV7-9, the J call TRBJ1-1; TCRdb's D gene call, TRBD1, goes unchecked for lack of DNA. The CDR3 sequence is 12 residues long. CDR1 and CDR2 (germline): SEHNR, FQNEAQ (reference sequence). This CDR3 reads CASGALETEAFF.

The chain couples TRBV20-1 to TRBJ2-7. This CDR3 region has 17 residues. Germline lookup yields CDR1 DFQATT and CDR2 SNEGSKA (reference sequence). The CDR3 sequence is CSARDPSSGVYSYEQYF.

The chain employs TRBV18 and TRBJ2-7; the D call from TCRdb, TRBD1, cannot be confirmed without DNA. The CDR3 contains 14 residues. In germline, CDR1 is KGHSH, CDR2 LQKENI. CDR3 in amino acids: CASSPPGQREEQYF.

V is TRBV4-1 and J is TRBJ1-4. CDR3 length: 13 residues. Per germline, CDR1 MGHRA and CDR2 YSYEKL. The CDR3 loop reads CASSDLEREELFF.

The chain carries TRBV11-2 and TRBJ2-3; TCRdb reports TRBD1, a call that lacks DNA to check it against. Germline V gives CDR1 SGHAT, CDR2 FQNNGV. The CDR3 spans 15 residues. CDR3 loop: CASSLRPRGADTQYF.